A single count supports the clone carrying this T cell receptor (beta chain). The antigen remains unidentified. The sample is drawn from a study of lymphopenia after photon versus proton radiotherapy. Broader study findings: Under photons, naive T cells and diversity fell while effector/memory populations rose. After lymphocyte nadir, photon-treated repertoires showed oligoclonal expansion, especially CD8+ Temra. In patients who died, overall survival fell as post-nadir TCR diversity dropped more. Survival link was tested only in deceased patients; proton benefit remains a possibility.

Method: immunoSEQ multiplex PCR; TCRdb's copy keeps in-frame clones and lacks some. The profile shows more than 25,000 clones, roughly 87% of them singletons. The receptor's source is a woman in her fifties or sixties with pancreatic cancer. Sequencing was performed on peripheral blood, taken from a patient treated with photon-based radiotherapy.

The CDR3 DNA follows: TGTGCCAGCTGCGGGGGCAACACTGAAGCTTTCTTT. Protein product: CASCGGNTEAFF. The chain is built from TRBV6-6 and TRBJ1-1, with D perhaps matching TRBD1 (6 bases). Trimming left V 8 bases short and J 2 bases short, with 9 bases between. The CDR3 is 12 residues long. The germline gives CDR1 MNHNY, CDR2 SVGAGI (reference sequence).